This record looks at one T cell receptor beta chain sequence and its context. There are a few counts of this clonotype. Its cognate antigen has yet to be identified. No much larger clone exists at a distance of one base, and base qualities are not known. Sequencer: Illumina HiSeq 2500. Quantitative 5'-RACE with molecular barcodes was used to prepare TCR beta libraries. Per the original workflow: To identify disease-linked TCR variants, a new computational method was used, one built on a probabilistic model of VDJ rearrangement. In TCRdb, the public reads were trimmed at Q25 with fastp and aligned with MiXCR, with productive beta chains retained. Under each unique CDR3 protein, matching rows form one entry showing the most common genes and DNA. What appears here as the V and J calls and clone size reflects TCRdb's work, not the paper's. The sample table holds roughly 670,000 distinct CDR3 sequences, of which about 20% were seen once. The top ten constitute around 20% of the sample.

Reading from cysteine to phenylalanine, the CDR3 counts 14 amino acids. Left in the record is the CDR3 DNA by itself, 42 bases read in frame from the first base. The V end loses 4 bases and the J end loses 2 bases, and a stretch of 10 bases separates them. Sequences KGHDR (CDR1) and SFDVKD (CDR2) are obtained from the germline V gene. This entry comes from a study of CD8 T cells in ankylosing spondylitis (dated by TCRdb to 2016 to 2017). For the study in its entirety: To find TCR variants linked to disease, the study profiled T cell receptor beta repertoires in ankylosing spondylitis patients and healthy donors. The full study cohort was made up of 20 to 25 ankylosing spondylitis patients and 108 healthy donors. Samples of peripheral blood were taken, and for ankylosing spondylitis patients, synovial fluid was collected as well. The full study reports these points: Some TCR beta motif variants had previously been reported in synovial fluid and blood of reactive arthritis patients, which suggested common disease-initiation mechanisms. The disease-linked clones were reported to be significantly enriched in matched synovial fluid samples from ankylosing spondylitis patients. The disease-linked clones showed a CD8+ phenotype and occurred at relatively low frequencies in peripheral blood. Blood from ankylosing spondylitis patients appeared to be characterized by a TCR beta motif composed of about eight highly homologous amino acid variants.

This sequence uses TRBV24-1 and TRBJ2-5; the D element might be TRBD1 or TRBD2, as each aligns at 6 bases. This clonotype originated in a male donor with ankylosing spondylitis. The specimen was blood, either unsorted or a sorted T cell fraction (not recorded which). The encoded CDR3 is CATSEGGLQETQYF. DNA sequence: TGTGCCACCAGTGAAGGGGGACTGCAAGAGACCCAGTACTTC.